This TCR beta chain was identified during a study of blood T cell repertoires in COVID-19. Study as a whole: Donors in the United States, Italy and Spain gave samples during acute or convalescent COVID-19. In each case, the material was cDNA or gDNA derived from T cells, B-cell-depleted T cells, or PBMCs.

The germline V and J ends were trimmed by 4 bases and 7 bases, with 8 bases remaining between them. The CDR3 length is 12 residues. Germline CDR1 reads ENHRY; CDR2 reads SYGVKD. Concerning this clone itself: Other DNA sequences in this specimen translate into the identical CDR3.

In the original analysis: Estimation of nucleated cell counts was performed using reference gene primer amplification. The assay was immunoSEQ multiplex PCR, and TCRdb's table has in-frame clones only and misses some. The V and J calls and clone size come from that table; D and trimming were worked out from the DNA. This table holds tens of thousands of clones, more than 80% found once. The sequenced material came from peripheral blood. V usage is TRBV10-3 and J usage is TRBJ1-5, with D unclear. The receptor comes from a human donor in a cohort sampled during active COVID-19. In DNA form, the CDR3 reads TGTGCCATCAGTGCAGGAGGGCAGCCCCAGCATTTT. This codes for CAISAGGQPQHF.